This TCR beta chain is drawn from a study of cytomegalovirus exposure and HLA in healthy donors. As regards this clone: Antigen: not known.

In germline, CDR1 is SGHAT, CDR2 FQNNGV. The CDR3 covers 13 residues. The ends lost 5 bases at V and 8 bases at J; junction bases unmatched: 8. General observations from the study: In vitro experiments confirmed that a few CMV-associated chains were specific for CMV antigens.

The PCR was carried out with 60 Vbeta primers and 13 Jbeta primers. Original processing methods: About 12 million shared chains were among the about 80 million unique TCR beta chains that a later analysis counted. TCRdb keeps only in-frame clones here, not all; method: immunoSEQ multiplex PCR. D and trimming were read from the DNA, whereas the V and J calls and clone size are those reported in that table. The repertoire consists of 95,000 to 110,000 clones, with more than 75% occurring once and the leading ten covering 10%. The sequence came from a young woman in good health and CMV-seropositive. Sample: PBMCs. This chain connects TRBV11-2 to TRBJ1-2; 7 nucleotides match TRBD1. This CDR3 is CASSRTGIEGYTF. The CDR3 coding sequence is TGTGCCAGCAGCCGGACAGGAATTGAGGGCTACACCTTC.